The 17 T cell receptor beta chains reported below all come from one sample, sequenced in a study of response to subunit inactivated influenza vaccine. TCRdb re-called the RT-PCR reads through MiXCR, storing one row per CDR3 protein. The repertoire has over 300,000 distinct CDR3 sequences, just over 20% of them found once; the top ten carry around 9.6%. This specimen consisted of PBMCs from blood, obtained 21 months after vaccination. The receptors were gathered from a man between 45 and 75 years old who received an inactivated influenza vaccine.

A few counts support this clonotype. The CDR3 region has the DNA TGTGCCAGCAGTTTTACAGGGCCTCGTGAAGCTTTCTTT. This sequence encodes CASSFTGPREAFF. The chain carries TRBV12-3 or TRBV12-4 and TRBJ1-1; maybe TRBD1 (6 bases). Trimming removed 3 bases at V and 7 bases at J, with 12 bases between. This CDR3 is built from 13 residues.

V usage is TRBV18 and J usage is TRBJ1-1; D is unresolved. Germline V gene lookup returns CDR1 KGHSH and CDR2 LQKENI. Trimming removed 4 bases from V and 3 bases from J, with 18 bases in between. The CDR3 has 16 residues. CDR3 protein: CASSLTGRGSDTEAFF. In nucleotides, the CDR3 is TGTGCCAGCTCACTAACCGGGCGAGGAAGTGACACTGAAGCTTTCTTT.

There are a few counts of this clonotype. CDR3 protein: CATSRDWARGTEAFF. CDR3 nucleotides: TGTGCCACCAGCAGAGATTGGGCTCGGGGCACTGAAGCTTTCTTT. This chain connects TRBV15 to TRBJ1-1, with D hard to call. The germline V gene encodes CDR1 LNHNV and CDR2 YYDKDF (reference sequence). The V end was cut by 0 bases, the J end by 4 bases, with 12 bases between. This CDR3 is built from 15 residues.

This clonotype showed up many times. V is TRBV5-1 and J is TRBJ2-1, with D hard to call. CDR1 SGHRS and CDR2 YFSETQ come from the germline V gene. The CDR3 extends over 12 amino acids. V gave up 0 bases and J gave up 6 bases, with 4 bases separating them. DNA for the CDR3: TGCGCCAGCAGCTTGGAACTCAATGAGCAGTTCTTC. Protein: CASSLELNEQFF.

The gene calls are TRBV29-1 and TRBJ2-1; 8 nucleotides match TRBD2. Looked up from germline, CDR1 is SQVTM and CDR2 is ANQGSEA. J gave up 4 bases and V 4 bases, and 6 bases lay outside the gene matches. CDR3 length: 14 amino acids. CDR3 region: CSVVVSGAYNEQFF. CDR3 DNA sequence: TGCAGCGTTGTGGTTAGCGGGGCATACAATGAGCAGTTCTTC.

This chain uses TRBV7-2 with TRBJ1-1, with unresolved D. This CDR3 comprises 13 residues. V lost 1 base, J lost 7 bases, and 10 bases lay in between. The germline gives CDR1 SGHTA, CDR2 FQGNSA. CDR3 nucleotides: TGTGCCAGCAGCTTAGTTTTGGACCGTGAAGCTTTCTTT. Translated, it gives CASSLVLDREAFF.

The chain employs TRBV28 and TRBJ1-3, with D possibly TRBD1 on 6 matching bases. Trimming left V 4 bases short and J 0 bases short, with 13 bases between. The CDR3 runs 16 residues. Germline loops: CDR1 MDHEN, CDR2 SYDVKM. DNA for the CDR3: TGTGCCAGCAGTTCAGCCGGGACACCCTCTGGAAACACCATATATTTT. It yields the protein CASSSAGTPSGNTIYF.

This clonotype was detected many times. The rearrangement links TRBV12-3 or TRBV12-4 to TRBJ2-2; D perhaps matches TRBD2 (6 bases). The CDR3 is 16 residues long. With 6 bases removed from V and 4 bases from J, the gap between germline ends came to 18 bases. DNA of the CDR3: TGTGCCAGCAGACCCGACTGGCGGGATACCACCGGGGAGCTGTTTTTT. It codes for CASRPDWRDTTGELFF.

The CDR3 DNA sequence: TGCGCCAGCAGCTTGGGGTTTTGGCACCAGGTGGAGACCCAGTACTTC. This sequence encodes CASSLGFWHQVETQYF. This chain links TRBV5-1 with TRBJ2-5; the D is unclear. This CDR3 is 16 amino acids long. Germline CDR1 SGHRS, CDR2 YFSETQ. The ends were cut back, 0 bases at V and 5 bases at J, with 17 bases in the middle.

This clonotype turned up a few times. J is TRBJ2-5 and V is TRBV3-1; 8 bases match TRBD1. V lost 1 base and J lost 6; bases outside the gene matches: 4. CDR1 is LGHDT and CDR2 is YNNKEL in the germline V gene (reference sequence). This CDR3 is 14 amino acids long. CDR3 sequence: CASSQGTGTKTQYF. The CDR3 DNA reads as TGTGCCAGCAGCCAAGGGACAGGGACGAAGACCCAGTACTTC.

This clonotype was detected many times. V is TRBV11-2 and J is TRBJ1-5, with D perhaps TRBD1 (6 bases). Between the trimmed V and J ends, which lost 4 bases and 5 bases, there was a span of 12 bases. Germline V CDR1 and CDR2: SGHAT, FQNNGV. The CDR3 is made up of 14 amino acids. This CDR3 reads CASSSTGRDQPQHF. The CDR3 region has the DNA TGTGCCAGCAGCTCTACAGGGAGGGATCAGCCCCAGCATTTT.

The gene calls are TRBV4-2 and TRBJ2-1, with 8 bases identical to TRBD1. The CDR3 is 18 residues long. Germline-derived CDR1 and CDR2 are LGHNA and YNFKEQ. V dropped 1 base and J dropped 6; count of bases not matched to a gene: 14. CDR3 loop: CASSQGLSGQGSSNEQFF. CDR3 sequence (DNA): TGTGCCAGCAGCCAAGGTCTTTCCGGACAGGGTTCTTCCAATGAGCAGTTCTTC.

The J gene is TRBJ2-2, the V gene TRBV5-1; 9 bases are shared with TRBD1. After removal of 3 bases from V and 3 bases from J, the junction contained 3 bases not matched to a gene. The CDR3 loop spans 15 amino acids. Germline V gene sequence: CDR1 SGHRS, CDR2 YFSETQ. The CDR3 spells CASSSGDRDTGELFF. DNA of the CDR3: TGCGCCAGCAGCTCTGGGGACAGGGACACCGGGGAGCTGTTTTTT.

This clonotype was seen a handful of times. V is TRBV7-8 and J is TRBJ1-1; D unresolved. Germline V gene lookup returns CDR1 SGHVS and CDR2 FQNEAQ. The length of the CDR3 is 15 residues. V was pared by 4 bases and J by 1 base, with 13 bases between. The CDR3 region has the DNA TGTGCCAGCAGCTCCGCCCCCCGTGGGAACACTGAAGCTTTCTTT. Translating gives CASSSAPRGNTEAFF.

This clonotype was recorded many times. This chain joins TRBV4-3 and TRBJ1-2, with TRBD1 matching 7 bases. The V gene's germline CDR1 is LGHNA and CDR2 YSLEER. This CDR3 comprises 17 residues. Germline trimming cut 0 bases from V and 4 bases from J; bases unmatched to any gene: 11. CDR3 nucleotide sequence: TGCGCCAGCAGCCAAGATCTCCCCCGGGACAGCGGCTATGGCTACACCTTC. This encodes CASSQDLPRDSGYGYTF.

The genes are TRBV27 and TRBJ2-7, with D tentatively TRBD1 (5 bases). Trimming took 4 bases from V and 1 from J, leaving 14 bases between them. Germline values: CDR1 MNHEY, CDR2 SMNVEV (reference sequence). The CDR3 length is 15 residues. This chain's CDR3 is CASSSGPGTSYEQYF. The CDR3 region has the DNA TGTGCCAGCAGTTCAGGGCCAGGTACATCCTACGAGCAGTACTTC.

The rearrangement joins TRBV12-3 or TRBV12-4 to TRBJ2-7; D possibly corresponds to TRBD1 (7 bases). Trimming left V 6 bases short and J 2 bases short, with 14 bases between. The CDR3 covers 14 residues. Written as DNA, the CDR3 is TGTGCCAGCAGCCCGACAGGGAGGCCCTACGAGCAGTACTTC. As protein: CASSPTGRPYEQYF.